A selection of T cell receptor beta chains follows, all from one sample in a study of cytomegalovirus exposure and HLA in healthy donors. TCRdb keeps only in-frame clones here, not all; method: immunoSEQ multiplex PCR. In the table there are about 130,000 clones, 65% to 80% of which are singletons. The sample comprised PBMCs. These receptors came from a woman under 30 in good health and CMV-seronegative. CDR3s include the opening cysteine and the closing phenylalanine or tryptophan. The D gene is left open where the match is weak. Clone size is given for some rows only: seen once, a few or many times, or a class if the clone is expanded.

>TRBV18|TRBD1|.|TRBJ1-2
TGTGCCAGCTCACTACCGCTGACAGGGCTCTATGGCTACACCTTC
CASSLPLTGLYGYTF
>TRBV7-9|.|.|TRBJ2-7
TGTGCCAGCAGCTTAGGGGCCCCAGGGAGGTACGAGCAGTACTTC
CASSLGAPGRYEQYF
>TRBV5-1|.|.|TRBJ1-1
TGCGCCAGCAGCGAACAGGGCTTTTTTGACACTGAAGCTTTCTTT
CASSEQGFFDTEAFF
>TRBV12-5|TRBD2|.|TRBJ2-7
TGTGCTAATGCCCTAGGGAGCGGGAGCCTAAAGGGAGAGTACGAGCAGTACTTC
CANALGSGSLKGEYEQYF
>TRBV14|.|.|TRBJ2-5
TGTGCCAGCAGCCAAACCCTCGGGGAGACCCAGTACTTC
CASSQTLGETQYF
>TRBV6-5|.|.|TRBJ2-1
TGTGCCAGCTCTTACACAAACACTGAGCAGTTCTTC
CASSYTNTEQFF
>TRBV7-9|TRBD2|.|TRBJ2-7
TGTGCCAGCAGCTTAGAAGCGGGGAAAAAGGAGCAGTACTTC
CASSLEAGKKEQYF
>TRBV11-3|.|few|TRBJ2-5
TGTGCCAGCAGCTCGACAGAACAAGAGACCCAGTACTTC
CASSSTEQETQYF
>TRBV7-2|.|.|TRBJ2-7
TGTGCCAGCAGCTTGGGGGGGCAAGGGGAGCAGTACTTC
CASSLGGQGEQYF
>TRBV18|.|.|TRBJ1-4
TGTGCCAGCTCATCCGGACAGTCCCCCCTCTCGGAACTGTTTTTT
CASSSGQSPLSELFF
>TRBV2|TRBD1|.|TRBJ1-2
TGTGCCGTGGGGACAGACCTTAACTATGGCTACACCTTC
CAVGTDLNYGYTF
>TRBV5-4|TRBD1|.|TRBJ1-2
TGTGCCAGCAGCTTGGGGGGACAGGGTCTGGCAGGCTACACCTTC
CASSLGGQGLAGYTF
>TRBV4-1|.|.|TRBJ2-7
TGCGCCAGCAGCCAAGATAGGACACAAGAGCAGTACTTC
CASSQDRTQEQYF
>TRBV5-6|TRBD2|.|TRBJ2-5
TGTGCCAGCAGCCTGGGATGGGAGGGCTCTCCGGAGACCCAGTACTTC
CASSLGWEGSPETQYF
>TRBV15|.|.|TRBJ2-3
TGTGCCACCGCGGGGAGCCATGGATATACGCAGTATTTT
CATAGSHGYTQYF
>TRBV7-9|.|.|TRBJ2-1
TGTGCCAGCCAGGGGTACTACAATGAGCAGTTCTTC
CASQGYYNEQFF
>TRBV6-1|TRBD2|.|TRBJ2-2
TGTGCCAGCAGTGCCGCAGCGGGAGGTGGGACCGGGGAGCTGTTTTTT
CASSAAAGGGTGELFF
>TRBV7-9|.|few|TRBJ2-7
TGTGCCAGCAGCCCAACAGGCCTCGAGCAGTACTTC
CASSPTGLEQYF
>TRBV4-2|.|.|TRBJ2-2
TGTGCCAGCAGCCTTCAGCCTGAGCGTTCGAACACCGGGGAGCTGTTTTTT
CASSLQPERSNTGELFF
>TRBV9|.|.|TRBJ1-2
TGTGCCAGCAGCGTAGGAGGCAGTGGTCGAGCTAACTATGGCTACACCTTC
CASSVGGSGRANYGYTF
>TRBV5-1|.|.|TRBJ1-1
TGCGCCAGCAGCTTGGCTTACAGGACGGTTCACACTGAAGCTTTCTTT
CASSLAYRTVHTEAFF
>TRBV5-6|.|.|TRBJ2-4
TGTGCCAGCAGCCCACAGGATAAGTTAGCCAAAAACATTCAGTACTTC
CASSPQDKLAKNIQYF
>TRBV10-3|TRBD2|.|TRBJ2-1
TGTGCCATCAGCCCCCGACTAGCAGCCAATGAGCAGTTCTTC
CAISPRLAANEQFF
>TRBV5-1|.|.|TRBJ2-7
TGCGCCAGCAGCTTGGGTCCTTATCGCGGGATCAGCTCCTACGAGCAGTACTTC
CASSLGPYRGISSYEQYF
>TRBV18|TRBD2|.|TRBJ2-3
TGTGCCAGCTCACCTGGAGCGGGGTCCACAGATACGCAGTATTTT
CASSPGAGSTDTQYF
>TRBV5-6|.|few|TRBJ2-1
TGTGCCAGCAGCTTTGAGGCTTCCTCCTACAATGAGCAGTTCTTC
CASSFEASSYNEQFF
>TRBV5-1|TRBD2|.|TRBJ2-1
TGCGCCAGCAGCTTGTCTGGAGGGACTAGTCGAAGGAATGAGCAGTTCTTC
CASSLSGGTSRRNEQFF
>TRBV19|.|.|TRBJ1-1
TGTGCCAGTAGTAGGGCAGCCAACACTGAAGCTTTCTTT
CASSRAANTEAFF
>TRBV27|TRBD1|.|TRBJ1-4
TGTGCCAGGAGTTACAGGGGTGGCGAAAAACTGTTTTTT
CARSYRGGEKLFF
>TRBV4-1|TRBD1|once|TRBJ2-7
TGCGCCAGCAGCCAAGGACAGGGAAGGTCCTACGAGCAGTACTTC
CASSQGQGRSYEQYF
>TRBV6-5|.|once|TRBJ1-2
TGTGCCAGCAGACGTGGGGGGGTAGACTATGGCTACACCTTC
CASRRGGVDYGYTF
>TRBV6-5|TRBD1|.|TRBJ2-3
TGTGCCAGCAGTCACACAGGGGTAGGCGATACGCAGTATTTT
CASSHTGVGDTQYF
>TRBV5-4|TRBD1|once|TRBJ2-3
TGTGCCAGCAGCTTCAGGGACAGCTCAGATACGCAGTATTTT
CASSFRDSSDTQYF
>TRBV4-1|TRBD1|.|TRBJ1-2
TGCGCCAGCAGCCGGACAGGGGAGGAGAGGGGCTACACCTTC
CASSRTGEERGYTF
>TRBV5-1|.|.|TRBJ1-1
TGCGCCAGCAGCTTGAGTGGCCCGAACACTGAAGCTTTCTTT
CASSLSGPNTEAFF
>TRBV30|.|.|TRBJ1-1
TGTGCCTGGGGAGCGGAAAGGAACACTGAAGCTTTCTTT
CAWGAERNTEAFF
>TRBV27|TRBD1|.|TRBJ1-1
TGTGCCAGCAGTTGGAGGGACAGGCCTCAATTAGTCACTGAAGCTTTCTTT
CASSWRDRPQLVTEAFF
>TRBV2|.|.|TRBJ2-7
TGTGCCAGCCGAGGAGGGAACGAGCAGTACTTC
CASRGGNEQYF
>TRBV6-1|.|.|TRBJ2-7
TGTGCCAGCACTGATTTAGTCCACGAGCAGTACTTC
CASTDLVHEQYF
>TRBV30|.|.|TRBJ2-7
TGTGCCTGGAGTGAATCGGACAGCTACGAGCAGTACTTC
CAWSESDSYEQYF